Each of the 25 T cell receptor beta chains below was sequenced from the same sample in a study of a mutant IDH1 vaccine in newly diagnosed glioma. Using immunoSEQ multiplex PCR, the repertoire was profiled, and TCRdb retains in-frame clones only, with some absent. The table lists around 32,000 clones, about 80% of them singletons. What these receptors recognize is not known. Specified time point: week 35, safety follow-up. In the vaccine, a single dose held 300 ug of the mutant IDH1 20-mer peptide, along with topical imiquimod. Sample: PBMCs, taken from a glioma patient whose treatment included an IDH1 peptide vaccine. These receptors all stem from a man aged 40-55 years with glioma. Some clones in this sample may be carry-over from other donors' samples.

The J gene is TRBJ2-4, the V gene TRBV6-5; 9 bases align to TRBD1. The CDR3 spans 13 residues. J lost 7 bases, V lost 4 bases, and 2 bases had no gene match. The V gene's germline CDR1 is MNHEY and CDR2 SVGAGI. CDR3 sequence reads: CASSLTGGNIQYF. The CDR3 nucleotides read TGTGCCAGCAGTTTGACAGGGGGGAACATTCAGTACTTC.

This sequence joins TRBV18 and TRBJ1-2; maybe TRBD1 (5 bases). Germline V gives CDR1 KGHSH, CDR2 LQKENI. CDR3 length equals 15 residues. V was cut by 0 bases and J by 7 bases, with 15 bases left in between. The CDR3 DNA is TGTGCCAGCTCACCACCTACTACGGGTAGGGGTGGCTACACCTTC. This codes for CASSPPTTGRGGYTF.

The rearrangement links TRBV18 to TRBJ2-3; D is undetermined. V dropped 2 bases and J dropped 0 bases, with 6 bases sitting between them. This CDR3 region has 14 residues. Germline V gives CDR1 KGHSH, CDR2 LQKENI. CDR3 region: CASSPGPSTDTQYF. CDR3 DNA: TGTGCCAGCTCACCAGGGCCTAGCACAGATACGCAGTATTTT.

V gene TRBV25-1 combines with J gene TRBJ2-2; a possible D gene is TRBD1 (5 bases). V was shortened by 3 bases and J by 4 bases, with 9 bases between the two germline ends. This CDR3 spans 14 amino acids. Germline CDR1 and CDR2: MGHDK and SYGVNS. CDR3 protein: CASSDPRVTGELFF. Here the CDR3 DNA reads TGTGCCAGCAGTGACCCCAGGGTCACCGGGGAGCTGTTTTTT. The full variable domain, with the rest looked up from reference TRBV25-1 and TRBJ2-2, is EADIYQTPRYLVIGTGKKITLECSQTMGHDKMYWYQQDPGMELHLIHYSYGVNSTEKGDLSSESTVSRIRTEHFPLTLESARPSHTSQYLCASSDPRVTGELFFGEGSRLTVL.

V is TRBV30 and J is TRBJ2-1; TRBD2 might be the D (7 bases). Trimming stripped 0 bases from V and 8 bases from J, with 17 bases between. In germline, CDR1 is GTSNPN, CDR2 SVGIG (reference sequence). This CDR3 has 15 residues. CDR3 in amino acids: CAWSVRGAGWDEQFF. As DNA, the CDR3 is TGTGCCTGGAGTGTACGGGGGGCTGGGTGGGATGAGCAGTTCTTC.

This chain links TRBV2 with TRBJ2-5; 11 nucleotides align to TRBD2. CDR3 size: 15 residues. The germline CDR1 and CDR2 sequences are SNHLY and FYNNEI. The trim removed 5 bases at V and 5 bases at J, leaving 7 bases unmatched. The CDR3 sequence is CASSSTSGEVETQYF. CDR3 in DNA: TGTGCCAGCAGTTCGACTAGCGGGGAAGTGGAGACCCAGTACTTC.

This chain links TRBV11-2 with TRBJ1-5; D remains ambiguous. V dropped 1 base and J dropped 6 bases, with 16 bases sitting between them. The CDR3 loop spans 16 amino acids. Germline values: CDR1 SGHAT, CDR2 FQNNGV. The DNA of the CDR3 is TGTGCCAGCAGCTTAGCCGGGGTCCCTTCGGGTCAGCCCCAGCATTTT. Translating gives CASSLAGVPSGQPQHF.

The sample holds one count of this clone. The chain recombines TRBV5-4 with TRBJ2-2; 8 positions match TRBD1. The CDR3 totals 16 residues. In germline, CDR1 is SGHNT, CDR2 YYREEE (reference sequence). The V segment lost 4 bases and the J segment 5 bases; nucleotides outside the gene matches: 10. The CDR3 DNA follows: TGTGCCAGCAGCATTTACAGGGGGGAGGTGACCGGGGAGCTGTTTTTT. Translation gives CASSIYRGEVTGELFF.

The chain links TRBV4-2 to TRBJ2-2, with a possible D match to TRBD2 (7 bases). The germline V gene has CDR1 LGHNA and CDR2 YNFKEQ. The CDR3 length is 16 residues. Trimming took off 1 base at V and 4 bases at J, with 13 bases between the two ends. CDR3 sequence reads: CASSQGRGAFTGELFF. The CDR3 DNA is TGTGCCAGCAGCCAAGGTCGGGGGGCTTTCACCGGGGAGCTGTTTTTT.

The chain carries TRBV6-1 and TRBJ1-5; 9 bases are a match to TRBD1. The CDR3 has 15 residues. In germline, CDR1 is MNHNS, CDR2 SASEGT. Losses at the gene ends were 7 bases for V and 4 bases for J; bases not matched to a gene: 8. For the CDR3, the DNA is TGTGCCAGCATAGGACAGGGGAGACGGAATCAGCCCCAGCATTTT. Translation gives CASIGQGRRNQPQHF.

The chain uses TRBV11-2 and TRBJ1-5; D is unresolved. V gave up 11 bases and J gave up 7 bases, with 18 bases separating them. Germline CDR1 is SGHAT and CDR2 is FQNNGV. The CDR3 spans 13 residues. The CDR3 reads CASSLQVAQPQHF. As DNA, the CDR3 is TGTGCCTCCTCCCTCCAGGTAGCCCAGCCCCAGCATTTT. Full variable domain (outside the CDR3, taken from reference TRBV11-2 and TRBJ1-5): EAGVAQSPRYKIIEKRQSVAFWCNPISGHATLYWYQQILGQGPKLLIQFQNNGVVDDSQLPKDRFSAERLKGVDSTLKIQPAKLEDSAVYLCASSLQVAQPQHFGDGTRLSIL.

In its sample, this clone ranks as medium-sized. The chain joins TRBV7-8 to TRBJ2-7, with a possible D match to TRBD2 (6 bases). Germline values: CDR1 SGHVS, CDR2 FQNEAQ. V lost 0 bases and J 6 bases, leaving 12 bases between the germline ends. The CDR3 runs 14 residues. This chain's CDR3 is CASSLAQGGSEQYF. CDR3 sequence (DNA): TGTGCCAGCAGCTTAGCTCAAGGAGGGAGCGAGCAGTACTTC.

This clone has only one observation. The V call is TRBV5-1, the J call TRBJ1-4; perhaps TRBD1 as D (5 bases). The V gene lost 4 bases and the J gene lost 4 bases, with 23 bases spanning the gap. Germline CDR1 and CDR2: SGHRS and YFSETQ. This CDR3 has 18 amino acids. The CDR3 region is CASSPLGQGSLNNEKLFF. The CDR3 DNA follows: TGCGCCAGCAGCCCCTTGGGGCAGGGAAGTCTTAATAATGAAAAACTGTTTTTT. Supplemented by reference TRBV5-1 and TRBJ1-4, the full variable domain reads KAGVTQTPRYLIKTRGQQVTLSCSPISGHRSVSWYQQTPGQGLQFLFEYFSETQRNKGNFPGRFSGRQFSNSRSEMNVSTLELGDSALYLCASSPLGQGSLNNEKLFFGSGTQLSVL.

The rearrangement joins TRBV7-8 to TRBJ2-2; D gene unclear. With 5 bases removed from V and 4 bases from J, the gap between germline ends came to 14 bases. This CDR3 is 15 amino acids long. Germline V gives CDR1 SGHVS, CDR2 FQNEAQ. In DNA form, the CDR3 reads TGTGCCAGCAGCCCCCGCCGGGCCTTCACCGGGGAGCTGTTTTTT. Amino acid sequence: CASSPRRAFTGELFF.

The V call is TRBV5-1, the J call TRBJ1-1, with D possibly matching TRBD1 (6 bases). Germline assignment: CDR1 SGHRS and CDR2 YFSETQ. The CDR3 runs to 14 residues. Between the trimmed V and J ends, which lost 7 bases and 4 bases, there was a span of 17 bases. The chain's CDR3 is CASARGGEGTEAFF. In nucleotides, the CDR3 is TGCGCCAGCGCCAGGGGAGGGGAGGGCACTGAAGCTTTCTTT.

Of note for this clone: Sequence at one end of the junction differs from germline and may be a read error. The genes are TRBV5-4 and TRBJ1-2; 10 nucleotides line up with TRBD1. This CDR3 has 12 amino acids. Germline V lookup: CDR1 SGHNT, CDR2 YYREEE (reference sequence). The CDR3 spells CASSSLGQGGSF. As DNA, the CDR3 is TGTGCCAGCAGCTCCCTCGGACAGGGGGGTTCCTTC.

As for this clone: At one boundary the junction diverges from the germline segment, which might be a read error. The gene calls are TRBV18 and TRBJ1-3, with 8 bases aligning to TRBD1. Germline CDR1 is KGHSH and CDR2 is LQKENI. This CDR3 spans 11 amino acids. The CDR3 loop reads CASSGGTGLRF. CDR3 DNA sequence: TGTGCCAGCTCAGGAGGGACAGGCTTACGTTTT.

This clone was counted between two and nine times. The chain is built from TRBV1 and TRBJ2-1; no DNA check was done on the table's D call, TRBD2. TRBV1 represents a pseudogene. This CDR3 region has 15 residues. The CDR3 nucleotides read TGCACCAGCAGCCAGGGGCGGGGGGGACACAATGAGCAGTTCTTC. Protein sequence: CTSSQGRGGHNEQFF.

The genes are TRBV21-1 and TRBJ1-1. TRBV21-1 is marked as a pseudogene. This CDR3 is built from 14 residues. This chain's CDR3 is CAGTWGEMNTEAFF. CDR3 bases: TGTGCCGGAACCTGGGGGGAAATGAACACTGAAGCTTTCTTT.

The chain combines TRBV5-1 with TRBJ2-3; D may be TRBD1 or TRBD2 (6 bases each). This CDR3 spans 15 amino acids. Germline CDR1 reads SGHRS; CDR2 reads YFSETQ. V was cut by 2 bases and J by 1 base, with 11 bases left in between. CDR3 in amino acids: CASSFAGHGTDTQYF. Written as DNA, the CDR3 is TGCGCCAGCAGCTTTGCGGGACACGGCACAGATACGCAGTATTTT.

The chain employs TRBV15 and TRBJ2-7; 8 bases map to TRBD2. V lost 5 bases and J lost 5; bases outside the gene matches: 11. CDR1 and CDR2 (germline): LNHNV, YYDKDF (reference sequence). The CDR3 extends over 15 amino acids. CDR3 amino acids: CATSARREGVHEQYF. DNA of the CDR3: TGTGCCACCAGCGCTCGTCGGGAGGGGGTCCACGAGCAGTACTTC.

The DNA of the CDR3 is TGCGCCAGCAGCTTGGTGGCGGGGGCTACAAATGGCTACACCTTC. Amino acids: CASSLVAGATNGYTF. The gene calls are TRBV5-1 and TRBJ1-2, with D perhaps TRBD1 (6 bases). The V gene lost 0 bases and the J gene lost 6 bases, with 15 bases spanning the gap. The germline gives CDR1 SGHRS, CDR2 YFSETQ. The CDR3 runs 15 residues.

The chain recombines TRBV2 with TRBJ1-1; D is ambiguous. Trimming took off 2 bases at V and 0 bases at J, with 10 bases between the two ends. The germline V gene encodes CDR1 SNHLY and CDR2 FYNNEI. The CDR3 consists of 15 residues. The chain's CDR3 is CASSERPGVNTEAFF. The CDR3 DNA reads TGTGCCAGCAGTGAACGCCCAGGAGTGAACACTGAAGCTTTCTTT. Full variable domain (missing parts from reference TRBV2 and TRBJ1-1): EPEVTQTPSHQVTQMGQEVILRCVPISNHLYFYWYRQILGQKVEFLVSFYNNEISEKSEIFDDQFSVERPDGSNFTLKIRSTKLEDSAMYFCASSERPGVNTEAFFGQGTRLTVV.

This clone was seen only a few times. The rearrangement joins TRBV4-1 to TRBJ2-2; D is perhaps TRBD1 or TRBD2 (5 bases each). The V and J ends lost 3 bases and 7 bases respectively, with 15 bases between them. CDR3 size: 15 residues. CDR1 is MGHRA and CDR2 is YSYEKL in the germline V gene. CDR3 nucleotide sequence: TGCGCCAGCAGCCAGGGGGTCGGAGGCAGCGGGGAGCTGTTTTTT. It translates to CASSQGVGGSGELFF.

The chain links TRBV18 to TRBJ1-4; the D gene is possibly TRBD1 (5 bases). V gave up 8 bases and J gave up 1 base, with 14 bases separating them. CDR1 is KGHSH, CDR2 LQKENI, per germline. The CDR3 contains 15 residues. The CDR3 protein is CASEPFGGTNEKLFF. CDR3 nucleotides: TGTGCCAGCGAACCCTTCGGGGGAACTAATGAAAAACTGTTTTTT.